The 18 T cell receptor beta chains in this list originate from one sample, sequenced in a study of T cell changes during pregnancy in multiple sclerosis. Assay used: immunoSEQ multiplex PCR; TCRdb lists only in-frame clones, some missing. The data hold around 100,000 clones, with around 90% observed a single time. This specimen was peripheral blood, taken in the second trimester of pregnancy. The origin of the receptors is a female donor with multiple sclerosis, enrolled in a pregnancy study.

CDR3 nucleotides: TGTGCCAGCTCACAGGAGGGGGAGCAGTACTTC. This gives the protein CASSQEGEQYF. This chain connects TRBV18 to TRBJ2-7, with D tentatively TRBD2 (6 bases). The CDR3 totals 11 residues. Trimming took 4 bases from V and 7 from J, leaving 8 bases between them. Germline CDR1 is KGHSH and CDR2 is LQKENI.

The chain joins TRBV6-6 to TRBJ1-2; 9 bases line up with TRBD1. The germline V gene encodes CDR1 MNHNY and CDR2 SVGAGI (reference sequence). The CDR3 loop spans 14 amino acids. V shed 7 bases, J shed 2 bases, and the junction held 5 bases outside the gene matches. CDR3 nucleotides: TGTGCCAGCACCAGACAGGGGGGGAACTATGGCTACACCTTC. Amino acid sequence: CASTRQGGNYGYTF.

The chain employs TRBV6-1 and TRBJ2-7; weak D call: TRBD2 (7 bases). Germline values: CDR1 MNHNS, CDR2 SASEGT. Trimming stripped 7 bases from V and 1 base from J, with 14 bases between. The CDR3 is 14 residues long. The CDR3 nucleotides read TGTGCCAGCACCGGGGGGCGGATATCCTACGAGCAGTACTTC. It codes for CASTGGRISYEQYF.

In its sample, this clone was seen once. CDR3 sequence reads: CASSSIGQGAGELFF. DNA of the CDR3: TGTGCCAGCAGCTCAATTGGACAGGGCGCCGGGGAGCTGTTTTTT. The gene calls are TRBV9 and TRBJ2-2, with 8 bases lining up with TRBD1. Germline-derived CDR1 and CDR2 are SGDLS and YYNGEE. V lost 4 bases and J lost 6; bases outside the gene matches: 8. The CDR3 runs to 15 residues.

V is TRBV19 and J is TRBJ1-5, with D maybe TRBD1 (5 bases). Trimming cost V 2 bases and J 2 bases, with 13 bases left between them. Germline V lookup: CDR1 LNHDA, CDR2 SQIVND (reference sequence). The CDR3 totals 16 residues. The DNA of the CDR3 is TGTGCCAGTAGTATACCCCAGGGCGGGGGCAATCAGCCCCAGCATTTT. Encoded protein: CASSIPQGGGNQPQHF.

CDR3 bases: TGTGCCAGCAGGAGAGCCGGGACTAGCGTCTCCCTGGGAGGGGCCAACGTCCTGACTTTC. It yields the protein CASRRAGTSVSLGGANVLTF. This chain connects TRBV6-7 to TRBJ2-6; 10 nucleotides line up with TRBD2. TRBV6-7 is an ORF, with its function uncertain. Trimming at V came to 6 bases and at J to 4 bases, leaving 18 bases not matched to a gene. This CDR3 region has 20 residues.

The chain joins TRBV19 to TRBJ2-3, with D perhaps TRBD1 (5 bases). This CDR3 is 14 amino acids long. The V end lost 3 bases, the J end lost 6 bases, and 13 bases lay between the germline ends. Germline V CDR1 and CDR2: LNHDA, SQIVND (reference sequence). The CDR3 bases are TGTGCCAGTAGTATGGTCCAGGGAAGGGATACGCAGTATTTT. Protein product: CASSMVQGRDTQYF.

This sequence joins TRBV10-3 and TRBJ1-3; no definite D call. This CDR3 spans 14 amino acids. The ends were cut back, 6 bases at V and 0 bases at J, with 9 bases in the middle. CDR1 and CDR2 (germline): ENHRY, SYGVKD. The CDR3 DNA sequence: TGTGCCATCAGAGGAGACCTCTCTGGAAACACCATATATTTT. Translated, it gives CAIRGDLSGNTIYF.

V and J are TRBV14 and TRBJ2-7, with D unresolved. V dropped 0 bases and J dropped 0 bases, with 15 bases sitting between them. The germline V gene has CDR1 SGHDN and CDR2 FVKESK. This CDR3 has 17 residues. CDR3 in DNA: TGTGCCAGCAGCCAAGACTTTCGGCGGAGACGCTCCTACGAGCAGTACTTC. Amino acid sequence: CASSQDFRRRRSYEQYF. The entire variable domain, with the rest obtained from reference TRBV14 and TRBJ2-7, is as follows: EAGVTQFPSHSVIEKGQTVTLRCDPISGHDNLYWYRRVMGKEIKFLLHFVKESKQDESGMPNNRFLAERTGGTYSTLKVQPAELEDSGVYFCASSQDFRRRRSYEQYFGPGTRLTVT.

The chain carries TRBV6-6 and TRBJ2-5; 9 nucleotides line up with TRBD1. CDR3 length: 14 amino acids. Germline-derived CDR1 and CDR2 are MNHNY and SVGAGI (reference sequence). Losses at the gene ends were 7 bases for V and 5 bases for J; bases not matched to a gene: 8. Here the CDR3 DNA reads TGTGCCAGCACACCGACAGGGGGTGGTGAGACCCAGTACTTC. Protein product: CASTPTGGGETQYF.

For the CDR3, the DNA is TGTGCCAGCAGTGGGGGGCCCCACACCGGGGAGCTGTTTTTT. As protein: CASSGGPHTGELFF. The rearrangement joins TRBV2 to TRBJ2-2, with TRBD1 as a possible D gene (6 bases). The CDR3 is 14 residues long. Germline lookup yields CDR1 SNHLY and CDR2 FYNNEI. Trimming shortened V by 4 bases and J by 3 bases, and 9 bases separated the two germline ends.

This rearrangement joins TRBV5-1 to TRBJ1-2, with D tentatively TRBD1 (5 bases). The CDR3 covers 13 residues. V was pared by 0 bases and J by 2 bases, with 5 bases between. Per germline, CDR1 SGHRS and CDR2 YFSETQ. CDR3 nucleotides: TGCGCCAGCAGCTTGGACAGGAACTATGGCTACACCTTC. It yields the protein CASSLDRNYGYTF. The whole variable domain, remainder taken from reference TRBV5-1 and TRBJ1-2, is KAGVTQTPRYLIKTRGQQVTLSCSPISGHRSVSWYQQTPGQGLQFLFEYFSETQRNKGNFPGRFSGRQFSNSRSEMNVSTLELGDSALYLCASSLDRNYGYTFGSGTRLTVV.

The V and J genes are TRBV5-6 and TRBJ2-7, with D uncertain. V lost 0 bases and J lost 2, with 15 bases in between. This CDR3 has 16 amino acids. Germline-derived CDR1 and CDR2 are SGHDT and YYEEEE. For the CDR3, the DNA is TGTGCCAGCAGCTTGGCTGGGCTCCGAACGACCTACGAGCAGTACTTC. The encoded protein is CASSLAGLRTTYEQYF.

As DNA, the CDR3 is TGTGCCAGCAGTTATTTAGGGGACACTGAAGCTTTCTTT. This translates into CASSYLGDTEAFF. This rearrangement joins TRBV14 to TRBJ1-1; the D gene is possibly TRBD1 (5 bases). V lost 6 bases to trimming and J lost 3 bases, with 11 bases between them. The CDR3 runs to 13 residues. The germline CDR1 and CDR2 sequences are SGHDN and FVKESK.

The CDR3 sequence is CASSIVGTSSYNEQFF. The CDR3 DNA follows: TGTGCCAGTAGTATAGTCGGGACTAGCTCCTACAATGAGCAGTTCTTC. The genes are TRBV19 and TRBJ2-1; the match to TRBD2 covers 8 bases. V shed 1 base and J 0 bases; nucleotides not matched to a gene: 2. The CDR3 consists of 16 residues. Germline V CDR1 and CDR2: LNHDA, SQIVND (reference sequence).

The chain couples TRBV15 to TRBJ2-1; 9 positions match TRBD1. Trimming took 6 bases from V and 4 from J; bases not matched to a gene: 7. CDR3 length equals 15 residues. The germline CDR1 and CDR2 sequences are LNHNV and YYDKDF (reference sequence). The CDR3 DNA sequence: TGTGCCACCAGAACCGGGACAGGGTCGTACAATGAGCAGTTCTTC. It yields the protein CATRTGTGSYNEQFF.

The table lists this clone with a count of one. CDR3: CASSELAGFVGTEAFF. The CDR3 DNA is TGTGCCAGCAGTGAACTGGCAGGGTTTGTGGGCACTGAAGCTTTCTTT. The chain is built from TRBV6-1 and TRBJ1-1, with a possible D match to TRBD1 (5 bases). Trimming shortened V by 2 bases and J by 4 bases, and 17 bases separated the two germline ends. The CDR3 has 16 amino acids. Germline V gene sequence: CDR1 MNHNS, CDR2 SASEGT.

There are a few counts of this clone. This chain connects TRBV4-2 to TRBJ1-1, with 7 bases that match TRBD1. Trimming cost V 4 bases and J 1 base; bases outside gene matches: 3. Germline CDR1 and CDR2: LGHNA and YNFKEQ. This CDR3 is 14 amino acids long. CDR3 amino acids: CASSLTGANTEAFF. CDR3 sequence (DNA): TGTGCCAGCAGCCTCACAGGGGCGAACACTGAAGCTTTCTTT.